These T cell receptor beta chains were read from a single sample in a study of T-cell memory formation after mild COVID-19. MiXCR, run by TCRdb on the 5' RACE reads, gives a single entry per CDR3 protein. The sample lists just over 200,000 distinct CDR3 sequences; about 9.2% were seen once. Material: PBMCs or a T cell subset sorted from them (not recorded which). Receptor source: a young man who had mild COVID-19 (a few samples of this study predate the infection). Cell type and time point are not known. Both conserved end residues are trimmed from each CDR3.

j_call: TRBJ1-2; v_call: TRBV5-1; cdr3_aa: ASSLDGQGGYGYT
j_call: TRBJ1-2; v_call: TRBV4-3; cdr3_aa: ASSQDKGAGYGYT
j_call: TRBJ1-5; v_call: TRBV2; cdr3_aa: ASSEGQILQPQH
j_call: TRBJ1-6; v_call: TRBV9; cdr3_aa: ASSVQGVDSPLH
j_call: TRBJ2-1; v_call: TRBV11-2; cdr3_aa: ASRVGGNEQF
j_call: TRBJ2-3; v_call: TRBV6-6; cdr3_aa: ASSYSWASGVLTDTQY
j_call: TRBJ1-2; v_call: TRBV18; cdr3_aa: ASSPGGVGPYGYT
j_call: TRBJ1-1; v_call: TRBV5-1; cdr3_aa: ASSNGVQGRDTEAF
j_call: TRBJ1-1; v_call: TRBV5-1; cdr3_aa: ASSLGGEGEAF
j_call: TRBJ2-3; v_call: TRBV5-4; cdr3_aa: ASSLGGAADTQY
j_call: TRBJ2-5; v_call: TRBV7-2; cdr3_aa: ASSLEPSGAGVETQY
j_call: TRBJ2-3; v_call: TRBV10-3; cdr3_aa: AVQEPTSGGANTQY
j_call: TRBJ1-2; v_call: TRBV30; cdr3_aa: AWSTRPYGYT
j_call: TRBJ1-4; v_call: TRBV5-4; cdr3_aa: ASSLRTALNEKLF
j_call: TRBJ1-1; v_call: TRBV4-1; cdr3_aa: ASSQDLGRRNTEAF
j_call: TRBJ1-1; v_call: TRBV10-3; cdr3_aa: AISESAGQGNTEAF
j_call: TRBJ1-2; v_call: TRBV5-1; cdr3_aa: ASSLGRGGGYT